This entry describes one T cell receptor beta chain. Relative to the germline gene, one junction end is altered; a read error may explain this. Produced via immunoSEQ multiplex PCR; TCRdb's table is partial and in-frame only. The sample holds approximately 30,000 clones, 85% seen once. The data originate from a study of blood T cell repertoires in COVID-19. The TCR comes from a human donor with acute or convalescent COVID-19. The donor label of this sample is uncertain. The material sequenced was peripheral blood.

DNA for the CDR3: TGTGCCAGCAGCATAGACAGCTCCTACGAGCAGTACTTC. It translates to CASSIDSSYEQYF. J is TRBJ2-7 and V is TRBV11-2, with D maybe TRBD1 (5 bases). CDR3 length: 13 amino acids. Germline V lookup: CDR1 SGHAT, CDR2 FQNNGV.